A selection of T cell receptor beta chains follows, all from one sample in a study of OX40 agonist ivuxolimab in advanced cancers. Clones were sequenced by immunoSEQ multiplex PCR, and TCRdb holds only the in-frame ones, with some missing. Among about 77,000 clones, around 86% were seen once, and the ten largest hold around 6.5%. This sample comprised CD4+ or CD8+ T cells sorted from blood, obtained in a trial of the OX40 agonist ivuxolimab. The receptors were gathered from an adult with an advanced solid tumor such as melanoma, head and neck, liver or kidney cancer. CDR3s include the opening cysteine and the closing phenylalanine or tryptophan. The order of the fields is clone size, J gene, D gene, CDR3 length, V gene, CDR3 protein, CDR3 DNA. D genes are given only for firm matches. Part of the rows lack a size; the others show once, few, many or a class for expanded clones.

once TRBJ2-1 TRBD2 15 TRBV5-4 CASSPGLAGAHEQFF TGTGCCAGCAGCCCGGGACTAGCGGGAGCTCATGAGCAGTTCTTC
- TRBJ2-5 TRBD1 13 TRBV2 CASRATGGETQYF TGTGCCAGCAGGGCGACAGGGGGAGAGACCCAGTACTTC
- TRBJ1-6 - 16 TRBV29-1 CSVLDRGASYNSPLHF TGCAGCGTGCTCGATAGGGGGGCATCCTATAATTCACCCCTCCACTTT
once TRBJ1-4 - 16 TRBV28 CASSRLDTVTYEKLFF TGTGCCAGCAGCCGCCTCGACACGGTTACTTATGAAAAACTGTTTTTT
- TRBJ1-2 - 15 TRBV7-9 CASSSHTGLNYGYTF TGTGCCAGCAGCTCCCATACCGGTCTTAACTATGGCTACACCTTC
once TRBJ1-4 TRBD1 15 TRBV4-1 CASSQATGTNEKLFF TGCGCCAGCAGCCAAGCGACAGGGACTAATGAAAAACTGTTTTTT
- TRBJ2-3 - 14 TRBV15 CATRTASFTDTQYF TGTGCCACGAGGACAGCTTCCTTCACAGATACGCAGTATTTT
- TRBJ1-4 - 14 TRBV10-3 CAISESPYNEKLFF TGTGCCATCAGTGAGTCGCCGTATAATGAAAAACTGTTTTTT
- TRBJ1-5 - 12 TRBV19 CASSFGSQPQHF TGTGCCAGCAGTTTCGGTAGTCAGCCCCAGCATTTT
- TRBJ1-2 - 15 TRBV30 CASTRDTVANYGYTF TGTGCCTCGACACGGGACACCGTTGCAAACTATGGCTACACCTTC
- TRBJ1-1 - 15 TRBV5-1 CASSPTTAMNTEAFF TGCGCCAGCAGTCCAACGACAGCAATGAACACTGAAGCTTTCTTT
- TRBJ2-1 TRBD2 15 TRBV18 CASSQTSGNEGEQFF TGTGCCAGCTCACAGACTAGCGGGAATGAAGGTGAGCAGTTCTTC
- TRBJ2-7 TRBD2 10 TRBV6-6 CASSYGREGF TGTGCCAGCAGTTACGGGAGGGAGGGGTTC
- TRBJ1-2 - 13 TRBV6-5 CASSQRRGNGYTF TGTGCCAGCAGTCAAAGACGGGGAAATGGCTACACCTTC
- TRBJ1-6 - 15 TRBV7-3 CASSFSGEGNSPLHF TGTGCCAGCAGCTTCTCAGGGGAGGGGAATTCACCCCTCCACTTT
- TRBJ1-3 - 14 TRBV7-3 CASSQGGTGNTIYF TGTGCCAGCAGCCAAGGGGGAACAGGAAACACCATATATTTT
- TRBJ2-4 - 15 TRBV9 CASSVDLTRKNIQYF TGTGCCAGCAGCGTAGACCTCACTAGAAAAAACATTCAGTACTTC
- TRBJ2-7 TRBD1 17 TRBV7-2 CASSPLSRQGAQYEQYF TGTGCCAGCAGCCCCCTAAGCAGACAGGGGGCGCAATACGAGCAGTACTTC
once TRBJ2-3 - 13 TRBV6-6 CASSYSLTDTQYF TGTGCCAGCAGTTACTCTCTCACAGATACGCAGTATTTT
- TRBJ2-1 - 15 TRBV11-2 CASGTSMNKYNEQFF TGTGCCAGCGGGACCTCTATGAACAAATACAATGAGCAGTTCTTC
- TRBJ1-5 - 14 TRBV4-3 CASSQTGDNQPQHF TGCGCCAGCAGCCAAACTGGGGACAATCAGCCCCAGCATTTT
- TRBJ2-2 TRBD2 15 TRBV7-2 CASSRGLATTGELFF TGTGCCAGCAGCCGTGGACTAGCAACCACCGGGGAGCTGTTTTTT
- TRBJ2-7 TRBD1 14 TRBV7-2 CASSHYRGPYEQYF TGTGCCAGCAGCCACTACAGGGGGCCTTACGAGCAGTACTTC
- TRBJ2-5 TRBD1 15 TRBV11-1 CASRERQGPQETQYF TGTGCCAGCAGGGAGAGACAGGGACCCCAAGAGACCCAGTACTTC
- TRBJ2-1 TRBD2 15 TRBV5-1 CASSTSGGAYNEQFF TGCGCCAGCAGCACTAGCGGGGGGGCGTACAATGAGCAGTTCTTC
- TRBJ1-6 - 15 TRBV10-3 CAILAGAGQNSPLHF TGTGCCATCCTGGCTGGGGCAGGGCAAAATTCACCCCTCCACTTT
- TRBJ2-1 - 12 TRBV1 CTSSLRVHEQFF TGCACCAGCAGCCTTAGAGTCCATGAGCAGTTCTTC
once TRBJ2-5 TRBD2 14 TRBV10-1 CASSEAGVQETQYF TGCGCCAGCAGTGAAGCGGGGGTCCAGGAGACCCAGTACTTC
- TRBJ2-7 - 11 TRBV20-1 CSAGRAYEQYF TGCAGTGCAGGAAGGGCCTACGAGCAGTACTTC
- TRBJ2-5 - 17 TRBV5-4 CASSSPGSAPVGETQYF TGTGCCAGCAGCTCCCCGGGGTCAGCTCCGGTAGGAGAGACCCAGTACTTC
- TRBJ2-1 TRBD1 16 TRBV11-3 CASSLGGRGFNDEQFF TGTGCCAGCAGCTTAGGAGGCAGGGGGTTTAATGATGAGCAGTTCTTC
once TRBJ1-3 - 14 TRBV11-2 CASSLRGDGNTIYF TGTGCCAGCAGCTTAAGGGGAGACGGAAACACCATATATTTT
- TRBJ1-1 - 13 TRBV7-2 CASTSPGNTEAFF TGTGCCAGCACGAGCCCGGGCAACACTGAAGCTTTCTTT
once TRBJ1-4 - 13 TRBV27 CASSRRSNEKLFF TGTGCCAGCAGTAGGAGGTCTAATGAAAAACTGTTTTTT
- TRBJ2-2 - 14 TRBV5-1 CASSLVLAAGELFF TGCGCCAGCAGCTTGGTCCTAGCTGCCGGGGAGCTGTTTTTT
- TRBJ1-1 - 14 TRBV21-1 CASSGQGHWTEAFF TGTGCCAGCAGCGGACAGGGACATTGGACTGAAGCTTTCTTT
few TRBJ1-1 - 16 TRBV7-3 CASSLEGRAANTEAFF TGTGCCAGCAGCTTAGAGGGACGGGCGGCTAACACTGAAGCTTTCTTT
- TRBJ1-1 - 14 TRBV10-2 CASRERRGNTEAFF TGCGCCAGCAGAGAGAGGAGGGGGAACACTGAAGCTTTCTTT
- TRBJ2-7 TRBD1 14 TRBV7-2 CASSSQTGGYEQYF TGTGCCAGCAGCTCCCAGACAGGGGGCTACGAGCAGTACTTC
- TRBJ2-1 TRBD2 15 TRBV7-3 CASSSSGGAYNEQFF TGTGCCAGCAGCTCCAGCGGGGGGGCCTACAATGAGCAGTTCTTC
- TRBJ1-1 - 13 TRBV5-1 CASSLYVGAEAFF TGCGCCAGCAGCCTATATGTCGGGGCGGAAGCTTTCTTT